Listed here are 22 T cell receptor beta chains from one sample, sequenced in a study of T-cell memory formation after mild COVID-19. Each CDR3 protein is one row after TCRdb ran MiXCR on the 5' RACE reads. The repertoire holds fewer than 450,000 distinct CDR3 sequences, with under 25% as singletons. Source material: PBMCs or a T cell subset sorted from them (not recorded which). These receptors were obtained from an adult woman who had mild COVID-19 (a few samples of this study predate the infection). Cell type and time point are not known.

This clonotype occurred a few times. The chain joins TRBV15 to TRBJ1-2, with D perhaps matching TRBD1 (6 bases). CDR1 and CDR2 (germline): LNHNV, YYDKDF (reference sequence). The V end lost 5 bases, the J end lost 7 bases, and 14 bases lay between the germline ends. The CDR3 runs 13 residues. In nucleotides, the CDR3 is TGTGCCACCAGCCAAATACTCAGGGGTGGCTACACCTTC. This translates into CATSQILRGGYTF.

This clonotype turned up a few times. The chain joins TRBV9 to TRBJ2-2; TRBD1 agrees at 8 bases. Germline CDR1 SGDLS, CDR2 YYNGEE. The V segment lost 1 base and the J segment 3 bases; nucleotides outside the gene matches: 8. The CDR3 runs to 17 residues. CDR3 residues: CASSVSTGGRDTGELFF. The CDR3 DNA is TGTGCCAGCAGCGTATCAACAGGGGGGCGCGACACCGGGGAGCTGTTTTTT.

This chain joins TRBV20-1 and TRBJ1-1, with 7 bases matching TRBD1. The CDR3 has 15 residues. V lost 1 base to trimming and J lost 4 bases; unmatched junction nucleotides: 9. CDR1 and CDR2 (germline): DFQATT, SNEGSKA (reference sequence). The CDR3 nucleotides are TGCAGTGCTAGAGTTTCCCCGACAGGGTTCACTGAAGCTTTCTTT. Its translation is CSARVSPTGFTEAFF.

This clonotype was detected only a few times. The J gene is TRBJ1-1, the V gene TRBV2; 7 bases fit TRBD1. Unmatched junction bases numbered 8, after V lost 2 bases and J lost 11 bases. The CDR3 has 13 residues. The germline CDR1 and CDR2 sequences are SNHLY and FYNNEI. CDR3 DNA: TGTGCCAGCAGTGAAATGGTTAGGGGGCCTGCTTTCTTT. Its protein is CASSEMVRGPAFF.

This clonotype was seen a handful of times. The chain uses TRBV5-1 and TRBJ2-7, with D possibly TRBD1 on 7 matching bases. The V end lost 5 bases, the J end lost 3 bases, and 15 bases lay between the germline ends. Germline CDR1 reads SGHRS; CDR2 reads YFSETQ. The CDR3 loop spans 14 amino acids. The CDR3 DNA sequence: TGCGCCAGCAGGCCGGGGGACAGCCGCTACGAGCAGTACTTC. Amino acids: CASRPGDSRYEQYF.

This clonotype has a handful of counts. DNA of the CDR3: TGTGCCAGCAGCTCCCCCGCCAGGGGGGCCAATCAGCCCCAGCATTTT. Amino acid sequence: CASSSPARGANQPQHF. The V and J genes are TRBV7-2 and TRBJ1-5, with 7 bases matching TRBD1. This CDR3 contains 16 residues. The junction had 9 bases not matched to a gene; V was cut back by 4 bases and J by 3 bases. The germline gives CDR1 SGHTA, CDR2 FQGNSA. Full variable domain (remainder filled in from reference TRBV7-2 and TRBJ1-5): GAGVSQSPSNKVTEKGKDVELRCDPISGHTALYWYRQSLGQGLEFLIYFQGNSAPDKSGLPSDRFSAERTGGSVSTLTIQRTQQEDSAVYLCASSSPARGANQPQHFGDGTRLSIL.

This clonotype came up a few times. The chain joins TRBV24-1 to TRBJ2-2; 10 bases fit TRBD1. Trimming at V came to 2 bases and at J to 7 bases, leaving 3 bases not matched to a gene. The CDR3 runs 15 residues. Germline V gene lookup returns CDR1 KGHDR and CDR2 SFDVKD. CDR3 amino acids: CATSDSGTGDGELFF. The CDR3 DNA reads TGTGCCACCAGTGATTCCGGGACAGGGGACGGGGAGCTGTTTTTT.

This clonotype was counted at least ten times. V usage is TRBV15 and J usage is TRBJ2-1, with D possibly TRBD2 on 5 matching bases. Trimming took 0 bases from V and 6 from J, leaving 9 bases between them. Looked up from germline, CDR1 is LNHNV and CDR2 is YYDKDF (reference sequence). This CDR3 region has 14 residues. CDR3 amino acids: CATSRDLASNEQFF. The CDR3 DNA is TGTGCCACCAGCAGAGATCTAGCTTCCAATGAGCAGTTCTTC. The full variable domain, with the rest looked up from reference TRBV15 and TRBJ2-1, is DAMVIQNPRYQVTQFGKPVTLSCSQTLNHNVMYWYQQKSSQAPKLLFHYYDKDFNNEADTPDNFQSRRPNTSFCFLDIRSPGLGDTAMYLCATSRDLASNEQFFGPGTRLTVL.

This clonotype was seen a few times. The V and J genes are TRBV4-1 and TRBJ1-2; D is ambiguous. This CDR3 comprises 16 residues. Germline loops: CDR1 MGHRA, CDR2 YSYEKL. V was shortened by 0 bases and J by 4 bases, with 15 bases between the two germline ends. The CDR3 DNA is TGCGCCAGCAGCCAAGAGGTCGTAGTCAAGTTCTATGGCTACACCTTC. Protein product: CASSQEVVVKFYGYTF.

This clonotype was detected ten times or more. The V gene is TRBV7-3, the J gene TRBJ2-3, with 11 bases aligning to TRBD2. V gave up 2 bases and J gave up 4 bases; unmatched junction bases: 11. There are 18 residues in the CDR3. Looked up from germline, CDR1 is SGHTA and CDR2 is FQGTGA. This chain's CDR3 is CASSLWAPSGGTPDTQYF. As DNA, the CDR3 is TGTGCCAGCAGCTTATGGGCTCCTAGCGGGGGGACACCAGATACGCAGTATTTT.

The V gene is TRBV15, the J gene TRBJ1-1, with D hard to call. Looked up from germline, CDR1 is LNHNV and CDR2 is YYDKDF (reference sequence). The CDR3 spans 13 residues. V lost 1 base, J lost 6 bases, and 9 bases lay in between. The CDR3 loop reads CATSRGRAAEAFF. The CDR3 bases are TGTGCCACCAGCAGAGGGAGGGCAGCTGAAGCTTTCTTT.

This clonotype was recorded a few times. The chain combines TRBV5-1 with TRBJ1-6; maybe TRBD1 (5 bases). V lost 4 bases and J 7 bases, leaving 9 bases between the germline ends. The CDR3 runs to 13 residues. Germline V gene sequence: CDR1 SGHRS, CDR2 YFSETQ. The DNA for the CDR3 is TGCGCCAGCAGCGGAGGGGAGAATTCACCCCTCCACTTT. Translation gives CASSGGENSPLHF.

This clonotype has a handful of counts. The chain links TRBV11-3 to TRBJ2-1; 8 bases match TRBD2. CDR3 size: 15 residues. Germline-derived CDR1 and CDR2 are SGHNT and YENEEA. Trimming took 4 bases from V and 9 from J; bases not matched to a gene: 11. In DNA, the CDR3 is TGTGCCAGCAGCTCCGATACCTCGACTAGCGTTGAGCAGTTCTTC. It yields the protein CASSSDTSTSVEQFF.

This clonotype was counted only a few times. The chain uses TRBV7-2 and TRBJ1-2, with D unresolved. Trimming took off 4 bases at V and 0 bases at J, with 12 bases between the two ends. From germline, CDR1 is SGHTA and CDR2 FQGNSA. This CDR3 is 15 amino acids long. The CDR3 here is CASSSMPGTNYGYTF. For the CDR3, the DNA is TGTGCCAGCAGCTCGATGCCGGGGACTAACTATGGCTACACCTTC.

CDR3 coding DNA: TGTGCCAGCAGTAGAAGACAGGGAGGAGACATCACTCCTGAAGCTTTCTTT. As protein: CASSRRQGGDITPEAFF. The genes are TRBV27 and TRBJ1-1; TRBD1 aligns across 7 bases. The CDR3 runs to 17 residues. V gave up 5 bases and J gave up 6 bases; unmatched junction bases: 18. CDR1 and CDR2 (germline): MNHEY, SMNVEV (reference sequence).

The rearrangement links TRBV9 to TRBJ2-7, with no clear D. CDR1 SGDLS and CDR2 YYNGEE come from the germline V gene. The CDR3 is 15 amino acids. V was cut by 0 bases and J by 2 bases, with 12 bases left in between. CDR3 residues: CASSVDLDPTYEQYF. The CDR3 DNA reads as TGTGCCAGCAGCGTAGACCTAGACCCCACCTACGAGCAGTACTTC.

V usage is TRBV20-1 and J usage is TRBJ2-7; the match to TRBD2 covers 11 bases. The V gene's germline CDR1 is DFQATT and CDR2 SNEGSKA (reference sequence). The CDR3 totals 15 residues. The trim removed 8 bases at V and 2 bases at J, leaving 11 bases unmatched. The CDR3 here is CSSNSGLAETYEQYF. The CDR3 DNA is TGCAGTTCCAATTCGGGACTAGCGGAAACCTACGAGCAGTACTTC.

This clonotype turned up a few times. The chain links TRBV4-1 to TRBJ1-6; the match to TRBD1 covers 8 bases. The CDR3 length is 19 residues. The junction had 9 bases not matched to a gene; V was cut back by 1 base and J by 1 base. In germline, CDR1 is MGHRA, CDR2 YSYEKL. The CDR3 spells CASSQGPTGVKSYNSPLHF. DNA of the CDR3: TGCGCCAGCAGCCAAGGGCCGACAGGGGTTAAATCCTATAATTCACCCCTCCACTTT.

The table lists this clonotype with a few counts. The chain uses TRBV5-1 and TRBJ2-1, with 10 bases matching TRBD2. J lost 4 bases, V lost 4 bases, and 8 bases had no gene match. CDR1 SGHRS and CDR2 YFSETQ come from the germline V gene. The CDR3 is made up of 16 amino acids. The CDR3 spells CASSPSLAGDYNEQFF. As DNA, the CDR3 is TGCGCCAGCAGCCCGTCGCTAGCGGGGGATTACAATGAGCAGTTCTTC.

The table lists this clonotype with a few counts. The chain joins TRBV10-3 to TRBJ1-1; 11 nucleotides align to TRBD1. Germline-derived CDR1 and CDR2 are ENHRY and SYGVKD. With 6 bases clipped from V and 0 bases from J, the junction kept 3 bases outside the gene matches. The CDR3 totals 15 residues. The CDR3 DNA follows: TGTGCCATCAGACCGGGACAGGGGGTGAACACTGAAGCTTTCTTT. Encoded protein: CAIRPGQGVNTEAFF.

The table lists this clonotype with a few counts. J is TRBJ2-1 and V is TRBV4-2, with D possibly matching TRBD2 (6 bases). V lost 1 base and J lost 2, with 12 bases in between. The CDR3 has 16 amino acids. In germline, CDR1 is LGHNA, CDR2 YNFKEQ. The CDR3 here is CASSQVGGATYNEQFF. The CDR3 DNA follows: TGTGCCAGCAGCCAAGTTGGCGGGGCCACCTACAATGAGCAGTTCTTC.

V and J are TRBV2 and TRBJ1-6; D unresolved. The germline V gene encodes CDR1 SNHLY and CDR2 FYNNEI. The CDR3 length is 13 residues. The V and J ends lost 3 bases and 11 bases respectively, with 11 bases between them. The CDR3 loop is CASSDPTQAPLHF. The CDR3 DNA sequence: TGTGCCAGCAGTGATCCCACCCAGGCACCCCTCCACTTT.